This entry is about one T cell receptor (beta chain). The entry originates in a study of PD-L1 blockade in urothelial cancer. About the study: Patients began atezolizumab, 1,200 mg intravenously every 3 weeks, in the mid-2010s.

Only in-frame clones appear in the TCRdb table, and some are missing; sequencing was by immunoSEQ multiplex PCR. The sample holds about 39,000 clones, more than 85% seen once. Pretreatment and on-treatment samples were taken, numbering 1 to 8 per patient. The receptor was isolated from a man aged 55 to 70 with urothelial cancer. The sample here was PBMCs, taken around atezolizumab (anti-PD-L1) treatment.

CDR3 loop: CASSSPRFGETQYF. The CDR3 DNA is TGTGCCAGCAGCTCCCCCCGGTTCGGGGAGACCCAGTACTTC. The V gene is TRBV28, the J gene TRBJ2-5; D is undetermined. Trimming shortened V by 6 bases and J by 5 bases, and 16 bases separated the two germline ends. Germline values: CDR1 MDHEN, CDR2 SYDVKM. The CDR3 has 14 residues.